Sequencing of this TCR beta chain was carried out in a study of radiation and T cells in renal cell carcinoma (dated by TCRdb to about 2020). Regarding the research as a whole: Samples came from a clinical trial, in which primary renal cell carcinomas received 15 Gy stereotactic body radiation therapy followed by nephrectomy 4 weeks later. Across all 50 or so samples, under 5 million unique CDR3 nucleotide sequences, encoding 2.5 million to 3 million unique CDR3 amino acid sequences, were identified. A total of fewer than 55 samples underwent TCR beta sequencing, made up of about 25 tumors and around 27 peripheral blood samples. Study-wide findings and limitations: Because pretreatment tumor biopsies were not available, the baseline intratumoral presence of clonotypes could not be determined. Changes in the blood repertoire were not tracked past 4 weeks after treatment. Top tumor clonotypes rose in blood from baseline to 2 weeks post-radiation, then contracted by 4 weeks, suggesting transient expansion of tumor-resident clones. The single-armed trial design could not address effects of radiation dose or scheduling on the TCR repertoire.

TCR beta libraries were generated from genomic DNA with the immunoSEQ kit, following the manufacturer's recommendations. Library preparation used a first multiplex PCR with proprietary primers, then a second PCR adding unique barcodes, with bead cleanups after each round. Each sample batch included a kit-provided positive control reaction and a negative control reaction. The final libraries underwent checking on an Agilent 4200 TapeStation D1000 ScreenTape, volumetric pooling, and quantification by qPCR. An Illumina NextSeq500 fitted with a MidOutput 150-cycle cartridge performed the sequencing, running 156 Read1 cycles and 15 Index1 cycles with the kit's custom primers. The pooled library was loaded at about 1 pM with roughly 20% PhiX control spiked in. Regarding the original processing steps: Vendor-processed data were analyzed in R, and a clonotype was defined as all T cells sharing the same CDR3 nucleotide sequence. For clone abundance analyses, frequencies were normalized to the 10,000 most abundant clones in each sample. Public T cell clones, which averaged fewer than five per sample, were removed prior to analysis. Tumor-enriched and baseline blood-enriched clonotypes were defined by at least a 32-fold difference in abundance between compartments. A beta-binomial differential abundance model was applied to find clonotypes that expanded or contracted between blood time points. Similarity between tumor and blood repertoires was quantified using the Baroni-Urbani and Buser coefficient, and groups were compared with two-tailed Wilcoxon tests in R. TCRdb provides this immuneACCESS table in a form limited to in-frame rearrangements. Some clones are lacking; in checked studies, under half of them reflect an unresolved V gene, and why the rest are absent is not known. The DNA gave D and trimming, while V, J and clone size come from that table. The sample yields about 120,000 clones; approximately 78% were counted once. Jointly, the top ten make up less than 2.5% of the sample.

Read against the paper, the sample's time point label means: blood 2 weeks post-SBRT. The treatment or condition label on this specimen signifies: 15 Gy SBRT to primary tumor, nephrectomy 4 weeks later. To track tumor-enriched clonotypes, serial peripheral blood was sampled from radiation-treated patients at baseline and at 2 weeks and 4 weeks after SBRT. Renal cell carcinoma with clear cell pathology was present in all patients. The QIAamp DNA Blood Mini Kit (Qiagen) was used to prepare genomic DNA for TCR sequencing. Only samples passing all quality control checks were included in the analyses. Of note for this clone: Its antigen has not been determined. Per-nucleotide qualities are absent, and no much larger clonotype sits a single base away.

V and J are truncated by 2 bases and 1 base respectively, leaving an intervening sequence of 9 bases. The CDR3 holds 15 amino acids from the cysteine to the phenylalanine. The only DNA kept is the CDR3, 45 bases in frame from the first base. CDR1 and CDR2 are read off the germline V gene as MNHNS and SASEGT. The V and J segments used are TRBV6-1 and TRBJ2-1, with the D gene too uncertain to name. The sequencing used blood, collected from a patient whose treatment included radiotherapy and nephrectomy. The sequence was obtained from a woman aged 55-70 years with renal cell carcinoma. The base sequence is TGTGCCAGCAGTGAATCCGATAATTCCTACAATGAGCAGTTCTTC. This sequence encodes CASSESDNSYNEQFF.